This record concerns one T cell receptor (beta chain) sequence. This entry is derived from a study of blood T cell repertoires in COVID-19. On the study more broadly: The United States, Italy and Spain provided the acute and convalescent COVID-19 samples.

Per the study methods: Reference gene primer amplification yielded estimated nucleated cell counts. Only in-frame clones appear in the TCRdb table, and some are missing; sequencing was by immunoSEQ multiplex PCR. That table gives V, J and clone size, and the DNA gave D and trimming. This repertoire shows under 200,000 clones, roughly 81% found once; its top ten account for 4.9%. The sequence came from a woman at least 80 years old with acute or convalescent COVID-19. The sequenced sample consisted of peripheral blood.

The chain's CDR3 is CASHVGGRDYEQYF. In DNA, the CDR3 is TGTGCCAGCCACGTTGGCGGGAGAGACTACGAGCAGTACTTC. The J gene is TRBJ2-7, the V gene TRBV5-4; the match to TRBD2 covers 7 bases. Germline V gives CDR1 SGHNT, CDR2 YYREEE (reference sequence). V lost 7 bases to trimming and J lost 3 bases; unmatched junction nucleotides: 10. This CDR3 spans 14 amino acids.